The 22 T cell receptor beta chains given below trace back to one sample, sequenced in a study of control samples from healthy donors and cancer patients. TCRdb's table, derived via immunoSEQ multiplex PCR, lists solely in-frame clones and lacks some. Among tens of thousands of clones listed, roughly 84% were seen once. Sequenced sample: PBMCs. The receptor source for this set is a woman aged 45-59 years with lung cancer.

The chain joins TRBV6-2 or TRBV6-3 to TRBJ2-5; D may match TRBD1 or TRBD2 (6 bases each). Germline CDR1 is MNHEY and CDR2 is SVGEGT. Trimming took 2 bases from V and 1 from J, leaving 17 bases between them. The CDR3 has 17 amino acids. The CDR3 loop is CASSYGRDTLPQETQYF. The CDR3 DNA reads TGTGCCAGCAGTTACGGGCGGGACACCTTACCCCAAGAGACCCAGTACTTC.

This clone was detected a few times. The rearrangement uses TRBV28 and TRBJ2-4; D call uncertain. CDR1 is MDHEN, CDR2 SYDVKM, per germline. The CDR3 sequence is 15 residues long. V lost 3 bases and J lost 1, with 10 bases in between. The CDR3 reads CASSFTGLAKNIQYF. CDR3 nucleotide sequence: TGTGCCAGCAGTTTCACTGGGTTGGCCAAAAACATTCAGTACTTC. The full variable domain, in which reference TRBV28 and TRBJ2-4 provide the parts outside the CDR3, is DVKVTQSSRYLVKRTGEKVFLECVQDMDHENMFWYRQDPGLGLRLIYFSYDVKMKEKGDIPEGYSVSREKKERFSLILESASTNQTSMYLCASSFTGLAKNIQYFGAGTRLSVL.

V is TRBV30 and J is TRBJ2-7, with TRBD2 matching 7 bases. The J segment lost 0 bases and the V segment lost 6 bases, leaving 5 bases of the junction unmatched. Germline assignment: CDR1 GTSNPN and CDR2 SVGIG (reference sequence). The CDR3 runs 13 residues. The CDR3 sequence: CACLRDYSYEQYF. CDR3 DNA sequence: TGTGCCTGCCTCCGGGACTACTCCTACGAGCAGTACTTC.

The chain carries TRBV24-1 and TRBJ2-5, with 12 positions matching TRBD1. Germline assignment: CDR1 KGHDR and CDR2 SFDVKD. This CDR3 has 16 amino acids. Trimming cost V 4 bases and J 3 bases; bases outside gene matches: 5. CDR3 sequence (DNA): TGTGCCACCAGTGAATCCGGGACAGGGGGCAAAGAGACCCAGTACTTC. This sequence encodes CATSESGTGGKETQYF.

This sequence joins TRBV7-2 and TRBJ1-1; tentative D call: TRBD1 (5 bases). Trimming took 3 bases from V and 1 from J, leaving 12 bases between them. The CDR3 spans 15 residues. Looked up from germline, CDR1 is SGHTA and CDR2 is FQGNSA. Here the CDR3 reads CASSFGTGGNTEAFF. In nucleotides, the CDR3 is TGTGCCAGCAGCTTTGGGACCGGAGGGAACACTGAAGCTTTCTTT. The full variable domain, completed using reference TRBV7-2 and TRBJ1-1, is GAGVSQSPSNKVTEKGKDVELRCDPISGHTALYWYRQSLGQGLEFLIYFQGNSAPDKSGLPSDRFSAERTGGSVSTLTIQRTQQEDSAVYLCASSFGTGGNTEAFFGQGTRLTVV.

This clone showed up just once. The chain couples TRBV12-3 or TRBV12-4 to TRBJ1-3; 7 bases are a match to TRBD1. V was pared by 6 bases and J by 4 bases, with 3 bases of the junction left unmatched. The CDR3 is 13 amino acids. CDR3 region: CASSRDSGNTIYF. In DNA form, the CDR3 reads TGTGCCAGCAGCCGGGACAGCGGAAACACCATATATTTT.

As DNA, the CDR3 is TGTGCCAGCAGCCAACCAGGGGTCTCAGAGACCCAGTACTTC. It yields the protein CASSQPGVSETQYF. The rearrangement joins TRBV4-2 to TRBJ2-5; weak D call: TRBD1 (6 bases). CDR1 and CDR2 from the germline V gene are LGHNA and YNFKEQ. This CDR3 has 14 residues. Trimming left V 2 bases short and J 4 bases short, with 11 bases between.

This clone was detected a few times. The chain recombines TRBV24-1 with TRBJ2-1; 11 bases are a match to TRBD2. Unmatched junction bases numbered 8, after V lost 5 bases and J lost 6 bases. This CDR3 has 16 residues. CDR1 and CDR2 from the germline V gene are KGHDR and SFDVKD. CDR3 DNA sequence: TGTGCCACCAGTGTCGAATCCCTAGCGGGGGGCAATGAGCAGTTCTTC. It codes for CATSVESLAGGNEQFF.

The chain recombines TRBV6-1 with TRBJ2-2; D gene unclear. In germline, CDR1 is MNHNS, CDR2 SASEGT. The germline V and J ends were trimmed by 2 bases and 3 bases, with 10 bases remaining between them. The CDR3 sequence is 15 residues long. DNA of the CDR3: TGTGCCAGCAGTGAATCCCTCGGGTACACCGGGGAGCTGTTTTTT. The encoded protein is CASSESLGYTGELFF.

The chain is built from TRBV6-2 or TRBV6-3 and TRBJ2-1; 8 positions agree with TRBD2. V trimming: 4 bases; J trimming: 4 bases; junction bases outside the gene matches: 6. Germline CDR1 MNHEY, CDR2 SVGEGT. The CDR3 has 15 amino acids. For the CDR3, the DNA is TGTGCCAGCAGTTCCTTAGCGGGGACTTACAATGAGCAGTTCTTC. It translates to CASSSLAGTYNEQFF.

This rearrangement joins TRBV27 to TRBJ2-2; 12 positions agree with TRBD2. Germline CDR1 MNHEY, CDR2 SMNVEV (reference sequence). V was pared by 7 bases and J by 2 bases, with 8 bases of the junction left unmatched. This CDR3 contains 17 residues. The CDR3 region is CASTRLAGVSNTGELFF. The CDR3 DNA reads as TGTGCCAGCACCAGACTAGCGGGGGTGTCTAACACCGGGGAGCTGTTTTTT.

The gene calls are TRBV5-6 and TRBJ2-6, with D hard to call. Germline V gives CDR1 SGHDT, CDR2 YYEEEE. Trimming stripped 3 bases from V and 6 bases from J, with 19 bases between. This CDR3 spans 17 amino acids. The CDR3 coding sequence is TGTGCCAGCAGCTCGAAAGCCTCGCTGGCTACGGCCAACGTCCTGACTTTC. Amino acid sequence: CASSSKASLATANVLTF.

The CDR3 loop is CAVYNSPLHF. As DNA, the CDR3 is TGTGCCGTGTATAATTCACCCCTCCACTTT. V and J are TRBV12-3 or TRBV12-4 and TRBJ1-6; unclear D gene. V lost 11 bases and J 4 bases, leaving 3 bases between the germline ends. The length of the CDR3 is 10 residues.

The CDR3 is CASSRPGQGATYEQYF. CDR3 bases: TGTGCCAGCAGCCGCCCGGGACAGGGAGCAACCTACGAGCAGTACTTC. J is TRBJ2-7 and V is TRBV3-1 (or the pseudogene TRBV3-2); 9 positions match TRBD1. V dropped 4 bases and J dropped 2; count of bases not matched to a gene: 9. CDR3 length equals 16 residues. Germline V gives CDR1 LGHDT, CDR2 YNNKEL (reference sequence).

A few counts support this clone. The chain carries TRBV27 and TRBJ1-5; tentative D call: TRBD1 (6 bases). Trimming took 5 bases from V and 3 from J, leaving 11 bases between them. Germline V gene lookup returns CDR1 MNHEY and CDR2 SMNVEV (reference sequence). The CDR3 is 14 amino acids. The CDR3 DNA is TGTGCCAGCAGTAGGAACAGGGACAATCAGCCCCAGCATTTT. Its translation: CASSRNRDNQPQHF.

The V gene is TRBV5-8, the J gene TRBJ2-3; no firm D call. From germline, CDR1 is SGHTS and CDR2 YDEGEE. The CDR3 runs 14 residues. V was cut by 6 bases and J by 0 bases, with 11 bases left in between. The CDR3 bases are TGTGCCAGCACATTTGCAGCAAGCACAGATACGCAGTATTTT. Translating gives CASTFAASTDTQYF.

The V gene is TRBV4-3, the J gene TRBJ1-1, with 9 bases that match TRBD1. With V trimmed by 3 bases and J by 0 bases, 14 bases remained unmatched. Germline values: CDR1 LGHNA, CDR2 YSLEER. CDR3 length: 19 amino acids. CDR3 nucleotides: TGCGCCAGCAGCCACAGCCGGGACAGGGTTTCGGGCTTGAACACTGAAGCTTTCTTT. It yields the protein CASSHSRDRVSGLNTEAFF.

The V and J genes are TRBV9 and TRBJ1-1, with 10 bases lining up with TRBD1. J lost 4 bases, V lost 4 bases, and 7 bases had no gene match. Germline V gene lookup returns CDR1 SGDLS and CDR2 YYNGEE. This CDR3 is 15 amino acids long. The CDR3 loop is CASSSSGTGATEAFF. The CDR3 DNA follows: TGTGCCAGCAGCTCCTCCGGGACAGGGGCCACTGAAGCTTTCTTT.

The chain links TRBV2 to TRBJ2-2, with 9 positions matching TRBD2. CDR1 is SNHLY, CDR2 FYNNEI, per germline. Trimming took 6 bases from V and 6 from J; bases not matched to a gene: 32. This CDR3 is 23 amino acids long. The CDR3 DNA reads TGTGCCAGCAGCGTACCCTCCCCTCGGCGGGGCGGGGGGGCCAGCCAGGTGTCCGGGGAGCTGTTTTTT. Translated: CASSVPSPRRGGGASQVSGELFF. The full variable domain, with the rest looked up from reference TRBV2 and TRBJ2-2, is EPEVTQTPSHQVTQMGQEVILRCVPISNHLYFYWYRQILGQKVEFLVSFYNNEISEKSEIFDDQFSVERPDGSNFTLKIRSTKLEDSAMYFCASSVPSPRRGGGASQVSGELFFGEGSRLTVL.

J is TRBJ2-3 and V is TRBV7-8; TRBD1 matches 9 bases. Germline CDR1 and CDR2: SGHVS and FQNEAQ. V lost 5 bases to trimming and J lost 2 bases; unmatched junction nucleotides: 5. The CDR3 consists of 15 residues. The CDR3: CASSPQGADTDTQYF. In nucleotides, the CDR3 is TGTGCCAGCAGCCCACAGGGGGCGGACACAGATACGCAGTATTTT.

This sequence joins TRBV9 and TRBJ1-2; unclear D gene. The CDR3 has 15 residues. Trimming removed 2 bases at V and 5 bases at J, with 16 bases between. The germline V gene has CDR1 SGDLS and CDR2 YYNGEE. For the CDR3, the DNA is TGTGCCAGCAGCGTGGGCCTCGGGGTAGAGTATGGCTACACCTTC. It translates to CASSVGLGVEYGYTF.

This clone came up once. This chain links TRBV7-3 with TRBJ2-1; the D is unclear. Germline V CDR1 and CDR2: SGHTA, FQGTGA. The ends were cut back, 6 bases at V and 5 bases at J, with 11 bases in the middle. This CDR3 spans 13 amino acids. The CDR3: CASRDTVDNEQFF. CDR3 nucleotides: TGTGCCAGCAGGGATACAGTAGACAATGAGCAGTTCTTC. The whole variable domain, filled in from reference TRBV7-3 and TRBJ2-1, reads GAGVSQTPSNKVTEKGKYVELRCDPISGHTALYWYRQSLGQGPEFLIYFQGTGAADDSGLPNDRFFAVRPEGSVSTLKIQRTERGDSAVYLCASRDTVDNEQFFGPGTRLTVL.